What follows are 27 T cell receptor beta chains derived from one specimen sequenced in a study of radiation and T cells in renal cell carcinoma. Sample time point: baseline pretreatment blood. As to treatment: 15 Gy SBRT to primary tumor, nephrectomy 4 weeks later. Repertoires were generated with immunoSEQ multiplex PCR, while TCRdb's copy carries only in-frame clones and drops some. Of 150,000 or so clones listed, 88% were seen once; the top ten hold 3.5% to 5%. The specimen was blood, collected from a patient whose treatment included radiotherapy and nephrectomy. The receptors were gathered from a woman aged 70-85 years with renal cell carcinoma.

This clone was seen only a few times. This chain's CDR3 is CAWSVGGSTGELFF. DNA for the CDR3: TGTGCCTGGAGTGTAGGGGGTAGCACCGGGGAGCTGTTTTTT. The chain employs TRBV30 and TRBJ2-2, with TRBD1 as a possible D gene (6 bases). In germline, CDR1 is GTSNPN, CDR2 SVGIG (reference sequence). Trimming shortened V by 0 bases and J by 4 bases, and 9 bases separated the two germline ends. This CDR3 has 14 amino acids.

This rearrangement joins TRBV19 to TRBJ2-5; D could derive from TRBD1 or TRBD2 (5 bases each). Looked up from germline, CDR1 is LNHDA and CDR2 is SQIVND (reference sequence). V lost 3 bases, J lost 1 base, and 9 bases lay in between. The length of the CDR3 is 14 residues. The CDR3 region has the DNA TGTGCCAGTAGTATGTCCGGGGCCCAAGAGACCCAGTACTTC. This sequence encodes CASSMSGAQETQYF. Together with reference TRBV19 and TRBJ2-5, the CDR3 gives the full variable domain: DGGITQSPKYLFRKEGQNVTLSCEQNLNHDAMYWYRQDPGQGLRLIYYSQIVNDFQKGDIAEGYSVSREKKESFPLTVTSAQKNPTAFYLCASSMSGAQETQYFGPGTRLLVL.

This chain joins TRBV27 and TRBJ1-1; no reliable D call. V lost 3 bases, J lost 1 base, and 9 bases lay in between. The CDR3 extends over 14 amino acids. Germline lookup yields CDR1 MNHEY and CDR2 SMNVEV (reference sequence). The CDR3 loop reads CASSFQARNTEAFF. In DNA form, the CDR3 reads TGTGCCAGCAGTTTTCAGGCGAGGAACACTGAAGCTTTCTTT.

V gene TRBV15 combines with J gene TRBJ2-6; 11 positions match TRBD1. There are 21 residues in the CDR3. V trimming: 0 bases; J trimming: 0 bases; junction bases outside the gene matches: 10. The V gene's germline CDR1 is LNHNV and CDR2 YYDKDF (reference sequence). Here the CDR3 reads CATSRELTGQGAGSGANVLTF. Here the CDR3 DNA reads TGTGCCACCAGCAGAGAACTAACCGGACAGGGGGCGGGCTCTGGGGCCAACGTCCTGACTTTC.

CDR3 sequence (DNA): TGTGCCAGCAGCCCCTACCCGGGGAGATCGACCTACAATGAGCAGTTCTTC. It specifies CASSPYPGRSTYNEQFF. This chain connects TRBV7-2 to TRBJ2-1; a weak D match, TRBD2 (5 bases). This CDR3 region has 17 residues. Germline V gene data show CDR1 as SGHTA and CDR2 as FQGNSA. With 5 bases removed from V and 2 bases from J, the gap between germline ends came to 19 bases. The variable domain in full, with the rest retrieved from reference TRBV7-2 and TRBJ2-1, is GAGVSQSPSNKVTEKGKDVELRCDPISGHTALYWYRQSLGQGLEFLIYFQGNSAPDKSGLPSDRFSAERTGGSVSTLTIQRTQQEDSAVYLCASSPYPGRSTYNEQFFGPGTRLTVL.

V is TRBV6-5 and J is TRBJ1-2; D is undetermined. The V end lost 4 bases, the J end lost 0 bases, and 15 bases lay between the germline ends. The CDR3 sequence is 16 residues long. Per the germline V gene, CDR1 is MNHEY and CDR2 is SVGAGI. CDR3 loop: CASSSRQVGANYGYTF. DNA for the CDR3: TGTGCCAGCAGTTCGCGCCAGGTTGGGGCTAACTATGGCTACACCTTC.

The chain combines TRBV5-6 with TRBJ1-1; 8 nucleotides agree with TRBD1. J gave up 1 base and V 2 bases, and 1 base lay outside the gene matches. The CDR3 has 14 residues. Germline V gives CDR1 SGHDT, CDR2 YYEEEE. The CDR3 sequence is CASSFGQGNTEAFF. CDR3 nucleotides: TGTGCCAGCAGCTTCGGACAGGGGAACACTGAAGCTTTCTTT.

As to this clone: The same CDR3 is also encoded by other DNA sequences in this sample. The J gene is TRBJ1-1, the V gene TRBV28; the D is unclear. V was pared by 5 bases and J by 1 base, with 2 bases between. The CDR3 runs to 11 residues. The germline V gene encodes CDR1 MDHEN and CDR2 SYDVKM. The CDR3 is CASSRNTEAFF. The CDR3 region has the DNA TGTGCCAGCAGTAGGAACACTGAAGCTTTCTTT.

This rearrangement joins TRBV15 to TRBJ2-2; TRBD2 aligns across 7 bases. V trimming: 0 bases; J trimming: 3 bases; junction bases outside the gene matches: 4. The V gene's germline CDR1 is LNHNV and CDR2 YYDKDF (reference sequence). The CDR3 contains 16 residues. The DNA for the CDR3 is TGTGCCACCAGCAGAGATCCGGGGGGTCACACCGGGGAGCTGTTTTTT. Residues: CATSRDPGGHTGELFF.

The chain employs TRBV4-1 and TRBJ2-1, with 7 nucleotides matching TRBD2. Germline trimming cut 0 bases from V and 3 bases from J; bases unmatched to any gene: 2. Germline lookup yields CDR1 MGHRA and CDR2 YSYEKL. This CDR3 contains 15 residues. In nucleotides, the CDR3 is TGCGCCAGCAGCCAAGACCGGGGGGTCTACAATGAGCAGTTCTTC. Protein product: CASSQDRGVYNEQFF.

The chain is built from TRBV5-1 and TRBJ2-5, with D uncertain. CDR3 size: 16 residues. From germline, CDR1 is SGHRS and CDR2 YFSETQ. Trimming took off 0 bases at V and 5 bases at J, with 17 bases between the two ends. CDR3 nucleotides: TGCGCCAGCAGCTTGGTTCTAACGGATCTCGGGGAGACCCAGTACTTC. Translated, it gives CASSLVLTDLGETQYF.

The gene calls are TRBV4-1 and TRBJ1-2; D is undetermined. This CDR3 has 15 amino acids. The V end was cut by 6 bases, the J end by 6 bases, with 20 bases between. CDR1 MGHRA and CDR2 YSYEKL come from the germline V gene. CDR3 coding DNA: TGCGCCAGCAGTCAACCCGAGGGCTTCTGGAATGGCTACACCTTC. It codes for CASSQPEGFWNGYTF.

The chain couples TRBV15 to TRBJ2-3; D uncertain. Per the germline V gene, CDR1 is LNHNV and CDR2 is YYDKDF (reference sequence). V lost 0 bases, J lost 10 bases, and 5 bases lay in between. This CDR3 has 11 amino acids. CDR3 DNA sequence: TGTGCCACCAGCAGAGATGGCGCGCAGTATTTT. As protein: CATSRDGAQYF.

The J gene is TRBJ2-3, the V gene TRBV19; D not resolved. Trimming removed 1 base at V and 5 bases at J, with 4 bases between. Germline assignment: CDR1 LNHDA and CDR2 SQIVND (reference sequence). CDR3 length equals 12 residues. The CDR3 DNA sequence: TGTGCCAGTAGTATAGGCAGAGATACGCAGTATTTT. Residues: CASSIGRDTQYF.

The chain links TRBV7-2 to TRBJ1-5, with D maybe TRBD1 (5 bases). This CDR3 contains 15 residues. V lost 6 bases and J 0 bases, leaving 12 bases between the germline ends. Germline V gene sequence: CDR1 SGHTA, CDR2 FQGNSA. The CDR3: CASRLTGNSNQPQHF. CDR3 nucleotides: TGTGCCAGCAGACTCACAGGAAATAGCAATCAGCCCCAGCATTTT.

V gene TRBV7-2 combines with J gene TRBJ2-1; the match to TRBD2 covers 7 bases. Unmatched junction bases numbered 12, after V lost 6 bases and J lost 10 bases. CDR1 and CDR2 (germline): SGHTA, FQGNSA. The length of the CDR3 is 14 residues. The CDR3 loop reads CASRRPGLPEEQFF. Written as DNA, the CDR3 is TGTGCCAGCAGAAGACCGGGACTACCTGAAGAGCAGTTCTTC.

The genes are TRBV4-3 and TRBJ1-2; possibly TRBD1 for D (6 bases). The CDR3 extends over 14 amino acids. Germline V gene sequence: CDR1 LGHNA, CDR2 YSLEER. With 0 bases removed from V and 7 bases from J, the gap between germline ends came to 12 bases. CDR3 bases: TGCGCCAGCAGCCAAGATCCAGGGGTTGGTGGCTACACCTTC. It is translated as CASSQDPGVGGYTF.

V gene TRBV19 combines with J gene TRBJ1-5; a weak D match, TRBD1 (6 bases). This CDR3 comprises 19 residues. CDR1 is LNHDA, CDR2 SQIVND, per germline (reference sequence). Trimming shortened V by 5 bases and J by 0 bases, and 23 bases separated the two germline ends. The DNA for the CDR3 is TGTGCCAGTAGTGTCACCACCCCCACAGGGACGAGTAGCAATCAGCCCCAGCATTTT. The encoded protein is CASSVTTPTGTSSNQPQHF.

This clone came up a few times. The V gene is TRBV28, the J gene TRBJ1-3; no firm D call. The CDR3 has 12 amino acids. Germline V lookup: CDR1 MDHEN, CDR2 SYDVKM. V was clipped by 9 bases and J by 0 bases, with 6 bases between them. CDR3 amino acids: CASISSGNTIYF. The CDR3 DNA reads TGTGCCAGTATATCCTCTGGAAACACCATATATTTT.

This chain links TRBV2 with TRBJ1-2; 7 bases are shared with TRBD1. This CDR3 is 13 amino acids long. Trimming at V came to 4 bases and at J to 3 bases, leaving 2 bases not matched to a gene. Germline V gene lookup returns CDR1 SNHLY and CDR2 FYNNEI. The CDR3 loop reads CASSAGQDYGYTF. The DNA of the CDR3 is TGTGCCAGCAGTGCCGGACAGGACTATGGCTACACCTTC. Drawing the rest from reference TRBV2 and TRBJ1-2, the complete variable domain is EPEVTQTPSHQVTQMGQEVILRCVPISNHLYFYWYRQILGQKVEFLVSFYNNEISEKSEIFDDQFSVERPDGSNFTLKIRSTKLEDSAMYFCASSAGQDYGYTFGSGTRLTVV.

The chain recombines TRBV5-8 with TRBJ2-1; D is tentatively TRBD1 or TRBD2 (6 bases each). The CDR3 runs to 15 residues. Trimming took 2 bases from V and 3 from J, leaving 12 bases between them. Germline CDR1 is SGHTS and CDR2 is YDEGEE. CDR3 in amino acids: CASSFLGGVYNEQFF. The CDR3 DNA is TGTGCCAGCAGCTTCCTCGGGGGCGTCTACAATGAGCAGTTCTTC.

The rearrangement joins TRBV5-1 to TRBJ1-5; 9 nucleotides line up with TRBD1. The ends lost 5 bases at V and 4 bases at J; junction bases unmatched: 7. The germline CDR1 and CDR2 sequences are SGHRS and YFSETQ. The CDR3 length is 15 residues. The CDR3 coding sequence is TGCGCCAGCAGTTTGACAGGGGGGGAAAATCAGCCCCAGCATTTT. This gives the protein CASSLTGGENQPQHF.

The V and J genes are TRBV5-1 and TRBJ2-1; TRBD2 agrees at 13 bases. The germline gives CDR1 SGHRS, CDR2 YFSETQ. This CDR3 contains 16 residues. V was pared by 5 bases and J by 2 bases, with 4 bases of the junction left unmatched. The CDR3 sequence is CASRLAGGITYNEQFF. CDR3 nucleotides: TGCGCCAGCAGACTAGCGGGGGGGATCACCTACAATGAGCAGTTCTTC.

To note about this clone: The same CDR3 is also encoded by other DNA sequences in this sample. The CDR3 nucleotides are TGTGCCACCAGCAGAGATCGTGGACCGTACGAGCAGTACTTC. Its translation: CATSRDRGPYEQYF. V and J are TRBV15 and TRBJ2-7; D is ambiguous. V was trimmed by 0 bases and J by 4 bases, leaving 10 bases between them. Germline V CDR1 and CDR2: LNHNV, YYDKDF (reference sequence). There are 14 residues in the CDR3.

The J gene is TRBJ2-1, the V gene TRBV5-4, with no clear D. The CDR3 spans 15 residues. Trimming cost V 4 bases and J 9 bases, with 20 bases left between them. The V gene's germline CDR1 is SGHNT and CDR2 YYREEE (reference sequence). The CDR3 is CASSPGPDSMSEQFF. CDR3 coding DNA: TGTGCCAGCAGCCCCGGACCCGATTCCATGAGTGAGCAGTTCTTC.

The chain uses TRBV25-1 and TRBJ1-6, with D unclear. Germline V gene sequence: CDR1 MGHDK, CDR2 SYGVNS. With 4 bases removed from V and 7 bases from J, the gap between germline ends came to 11 bases. The CDR3 totals 14 residues. The CDR3 loop is CASSGAWVNSPLHF. The CDR3 bases are TGTGCCAGCAGTGGGGCGTGGGTGAATTCACCCCTCCACTTT.

The chain has TRBV14 and TRBJ1-1; unclear D gene. The CDR3 extends over 14 amino acids. V lost 0 bases, J lost 4 bases, and 9 bases lay in between. Germline CDR1 and CDR2: SGHDN and FVKESK. CDR3 nucleotides: TGTGCCAGCAGCCAAGAGAGGGTATCCACTGAAGCTTTCTTT. This codes for CASSQERVSTEAFF.